This T cell receptor beta chain was sequenced in a study of response to subunit inactivated influenza vaccine. Study-level results: The authors offered the suggestion that each seasonal influenza vaccination recruits few new T cells.

One entry per CDR3 protein results from TCRdb running MiXCR on the RT-PCR reads. This sample has about 650,000 distinct CDR3 sequences, with about 15% found just once. In the case of this clonotype: Antigen: not known.

With V trimmed by 1 base and J by 10 bases, 5 bases remained unmatched. The CDR3 sequence is 13 residues long. Germline V CDR1 and CDR2: GTSNPN, SVGIG (reference sequence). The starting material was PBMCs from blood, obtained 14 to 15 days before vaccination. The receptor comes from a man between 45 and 60 years old who received an inactivated influenza vaccine. This chain connects TRBV30 to TRBJ2-1; 9 bases are a match to TRBD1. CDR3 in DNA: TGTGCCTGGAGTGAAGGGGACAGGGCCGAGCAGTTCTTC. As protein: CAWSEGDRAEQFF.